This T cell receptor (beta chain) was sequenced during a study of T cell changes during pregnancy in multiple sclerosis. Per germline, CDR1 SGHNT and CDR2 YYREEE (reference sequence). V lost 0 bases to trimming and J lost 4 bases; unmatched junction nucleotides: 4. The CDR3 runs to 17 residues. Method: immunoSEQ multiplex PCR; TCRdb's copy keeps in-frame clones and lacks some. This sample has around 64,000 clones, with 80% to 95% found just once. Sample: CD4+ T cells from peripheral blood mononuclear cells, taken after pregnancy. This chain uses TRBV5-4 with TRBJ2-3; 14 bases map to TRBD2. The sequence was collected from a female donor with multiple sclerosis, enrolled in a pregnancy study. The CDR3 is CASSLAGLAGVADTQYF. The CDR3 DNA is TGTGCCAGCAGCTTGGCGGGACTAGCGGGGGTGGCAGATACGCAGTATTTT.